Below, 21 T cell receptor beta chains from the same sample are listed, as sequenced in a study of blood T cell repertoires in COVID-19. Only in-frame clones appear in the TCRdb table, and some are missing; sequencing was by immunoSEQ multiplex PCR. Here the sample spans about 36,000 clones, roughly 75% being singletons. Sequencing was done on a sample of peripheral blood. The receptors here all came from a man aged 65 to 85 with acute or convalescent COVID-19.

The chain combines TRBV5-6 with TRBJ1-6; D gene ambiguous. The CDR3 extends over 15 amino acids. The V and J ends lost 3 bases and 6 bases respectively, with 13 bases between them. The germline gives CDR1 SGHDT, CDR2 YYEEEE. In DNA, the CDR3 is TGTGCCAGCAGCTCCTTGGATCGGGTTAATTCACCCCTCCACTTT. It specifies CASSSLDRVNSPLHF.

The chain has TRBV7-2 and TRBJ1-1; D possibly corresponds to TRBD1 (6 bases). In germline, CDR1 is SGHTA, CDR2 FQGNSA. CDR3 length: 13 amino acids. V was clipped by 4 bases and J by 6 bases, with 12 bases between them. The CDR3 nucleotides are TGTGCCAGCAGCTCGTACAGGGCCTCTGAAGCTTTCTTT. It is translated as CASSSYRASEAFF. The full variable domain, with the rest looked up from reference TRBV7-2 and TRBJ1-1, is GAGVSQSPSNKVTEKGKDVELRCDPISGHTALYWYRQSLGQGLEFLIYFQGNSAPDKSGLPSDRFSAERTGGSVSTLTIQRTQQEDSAVYLCASSSYRASEAFFGQGTRLTVV.

This rearrangement joins TRBV24-1 to TRBJ2-1, with 8 bases lining up with TRBD2. Trimming cost V 3 bases and J 5 bases; bases outside gene matches: 5. Germline V gene lookup returns CDR1 KGHDR and CDR2 SFDVKD. CDR3 length: 15 amino acids. In DNA form, the CDR3 reads TGTGCCACCAGTGATATGTCAGCGGGAGACAATGAGCAGTTCTTC. Residues: CATSDMSAGDNEQFF.

The chain couples TRBV30 to TRBJ1-5; 8 nucleotides match TRBD1. After removal of 0 bases from V and 5 bases from J, the junction contained 9 bases not matched to a gene. CDR1 is GTSNPN, CDR2 SVGIG, per germline (reference sequence). The CDR3 contains 16 residues. The CDR3 DNA reads as TGTGCCTGGAGTGTCTTAGGCAGGGGGCTCGATCAGCCCCAGCATTTT. Its protein is CAWSVLGRGLDQPQHF.

V gene TRBV4-2 combines with J gene TRBJ1-5; 8 nucleotides line up with TRBD1. The J segment lost 5 bases and the V segment lost 3 bases, leaving 6 bases of the junction unmatched. In germline, CDR1 is LGHNA, CDR2 YNFKEQ. The CDR3 totals 15 residues. The CDR3 is CASSHTGQGDQPQHF. In DNA, the CDR3 is TGTGCCAGCAGCCATACCGGACAGGGCGATCAGCCCCAGCATTTT.

This sequence joins TRBV6-5 and TRBJ1-2, with 9 positions matching TRBD1. The trim removed 11 bases at V and 2 bases at J, leaving 0 bases unmatched. The length of the CDR3 is 11 residues. Looked up from germline, CDR1 is MNHEY and CDR2 is SVGAGI. In DNA, the CDR3 is TGTGCCGGACAGGGGAACTATGGCTACACCTTC. Protein sequence: CAGQGNYGYTF.

This chain links TRBV24-1 with TRBJ2-5; 7 nucleotides agree with TRBD2. Losses at the gene ends were 3 bases for V and 1 base for J; bases not matched to a gene: 10. CDR1 is KGHDR and CDR2 is SFDVKD in the germline V gene. This CDR3 comprises 17 residues. For the CDR3, the DNA is TGTGCCACCAGTGATGGAGCTAGCGGAAAAATCCAAGAGACCCAGTACTTC. Protein: CATSDGASGKIQETQYF.

The chain employs TRBV28 and TRBJ1-1; possible D gene TRBD1, 5 bases. Trimming removed 2 bases from V and 5 bases from J, with 18 bases in between. Germline lookup yields CDR1 MDHEN and CDR2 SYDVKM. This CDR3 has 16 residues. DNA for the CDR3: TGTGCCAGCAGTTTAAATACCGGGGCCGGGAGTACTGAAGCTTTCTTT. It encodes CASSLNTGAGSTEAFF.

The V and J genes are TRBV9 and TRBJ2-1; 10 positions match TRBD2. CDR1 and CDR2 from the germline V gene are SGDLS and YYNGEE. Trimming cost V 3 bases and J 6 bases; bases outside gene matches: 3. The CDR3 has 14 amino acids. This CDR3 is CASSESSGSNEQFF. The CDR3 DNA sequence: TGTGCCAGCAGCGAGTCTAGCGGGAGCAATGAGCAGTTCTTC.

Only a few counts were recorded for this clone. The V and J genes are TRBV13 and TRBJ2-7; weak D call: TRBD2 (5 bases). The V and J ends lost 5 bases and 4 bases respectively, with 9 bases between them. The CDR3 loop spans 12 amino acids. CDR1 and CDR2 (germline): PRHDT, FYEKMQ (reference sequence). CDR3 sequence: CASSPGIYEQYF. The CDR3 nucleotides are TGTGCCAGCAGCCCCGGGATTTACGAGCAGTACTTC.

The chain carries TRBV6-5 and TRBJ2-1; D gene unclear. Germline loops: CDR1 MNHEY, CDR2 SVGAGI. There are 13 residues in the CDR3. The V and J ends lost 6 bases and 5 bases respectively, with 11 bases between them. The CDR3 bases are TGTGCCAGCAGCCACCGTGACAACAATGAGCAGTTCTTC. Translation: CASSHRDNNEQFF.

The V gene is TRBV18, the J gene TRBJ2-3; a weak D match, TRBD1 (7 bases). Looked up from germline, CDR1 is KGHSH and CDR2 is LQKENI. Trimming took off 2 bases at V and 6 bases at J, with 15 bases between the two ends. The CDR3 length is 15 residues. The CDR3 sequence is CASSPVGRGADTQYF. The DNA of the CDR3 is TGTGCCAGCTCACCAGTCGGCAGGGGGGCCGATACGCAGTATTTT.

The chain's CDR3 is CASSYDPGGSRAFF. The CDR3 region has the DNA TGTGCCAGCAGTTATGATCCAGGGGGCTCAAGGGCTTTCTTT. V gene TRBV6-5 combines with J gene TRBJ1-1; the match to TRBD1 covers 8 bases. The CDR3 loop spans 14 amino acids. In germline, CDR1 is MNHEY, CDR2 SVGAGI. J lost 11 bases, V lost 3 bases, and 11 bases had no gene match.

V gene TRBV18 combines with J gene TRBJ1-1; possibly TRBD1 for D (6 bases). V was cut by 6 bases and J by 0 bases, with 14 bases left in between. The CDR3 is made up of 15 amino acids. In germline, CDR1 is KGHSH, CDR2 LQKENI. The CDR3 reads CASSPDRSMNTEAFF. In DNA, the CDR3 is TGTGCCAGCTCCCCAGACAGGTCCATGAACACTGAAGCTTTCTTT.

This clone was picked up a small number of times. The chain uses TRBV6-5 and TRBJ1-2; 11 nucleotides agree with TRBD1. Per germline, CDR1 MNHEY and CDR2 SVGAGI. The CDR3 is made up of 14 amino acids. The V and J ends lost 5 bases and 6 bases, in that order; junction bases with no gene match: 5. The CDR3 nucleotides read TGTGCCAGCAGTACCGGACAGGGGGCAGATGGCTACACCTTC. It specifies CASSTGQGADGYTF.

The V call is TRBV11-2, the J call TRBJ1-4, with 10 bases identical to TRBD1. With V trimmed by 5 bases and J by 8 bases, 5 bases remained unmatched. There are 14 residues in the CDR3. Germline V gene data show CDR1 as SGHAT and CDR2 as FQNNGV. The CDR3 nucleotides are TGTGCCAGCAGCCGGGGACAGGGGAAGGAAAAACTGTTTTTT. Residues: CASSRGQGKEKLFF.

J is TRBJ1-3 and V is TRBV19, with no clear D. The CDR3 is made up of 16 amino acids. Germline lookup yields CDR1 LNHDA and CDR2 SQIVND (reference sequence). The V gene lost 4 bases and the J gene lost 0 bases, with 13 bases spanning the gap. CDR3 DNA sequence: TGTGCCAGTAGTACCCGGGAGGCAATCTCTGGAAACACCATATATTTT. Residues: CASSTREAISGNTIYF.

The V and J genes are TRBV4-3 and TRBJ1-2; 11 bases are a match to TRBD1. Germline V gene sequence: CDR1 LGHNA, CDR2 YSLEER. Trimming took 0 bases from V and 4 from J; bases not matched to a gene: 4. This CDR3 is built from 16 residues. The CDR3 DNA reads TGCGCCAGCAGCCAAGACGGGACAGGGGGAACCTATGGCTACACCTTC. It encodes CASSQDGTGGTYGYTF.

This clone was seen a single time. The chain links TRBV4-1 to TRBJ2-1; possibly TRBD2 for D (5 bases). CDR1 and CDR2 (germline): MGHRA, YSYEKL. The CDR3 extends over 15 amino acids. V was cut by 0 bases and J by 8 bases, with 14 bases left in between. CDR3 nucleotide sequence: TGCGCCAGCAGCCAAGACGGGGTGTTGGTAGATGAGCAGTTCTTC. Translated: CASSQDGVLVDEQFF.

CDR3 DNA sequence: TGCGCCAGCAGCCAAGGTCGGGGAGGCCTTAACTATGGCTACACCTTC. Its protein is CASSQGRGGLNYGYTF. This chain links TRBV4-3 with TRBJ1-2; no firm D call. Trimming removed 1 base at V and 1 base at J, with 13 bases between. The CDR3 sequence is 16 residues long. The germline gives CDR1 LGHNA, CDR2 YSLEER.

The J gene is TRBJ2-2, the V gene TRBV21-1; the tabulated D call, TRBD1, remains unverified against the DNA. TRBV21-1 is designated a pseudogene. The CDR3 covers 15 residues. Here the CDR3 reads CASRFGHLNTGELFF. The CDR3 region has the DNA TGTGCCAGCAGGTTCGGACACCTAAACACCGGGGAGCTGTTTTTT.